The 32 T cell receptor beta chains given below trace back to one sample, sequenced in a study of cytomegalovirus exposure and HLA in healthy donors. PCR used 60 Vbeta primers and 13 Jbeta primers. Sequencing used immunoSEQ multiplex PCR; TCRdb keeps in-frame clones, though not all of them. Altogether 50,000 or so clones are present, 77% being singletons, with the ten largest covering approximately 2.3%. Sample: PBMCs. These receptors were obtained from a female donor in good health and CMV-seronegative.

This clone appeared once. The V gene is TRBV18, the J gene TRBJ1-5; D is possibly TRBD1 (5 bases). The CDR3 is made up of 14 amino acids. Germline lookup yields CDR1 KGHSH and CDR2 LQKENI. V lost 2 bases, J lost 3 bases, and 8 bases lay in between. The CDR3 nucleotides read TGTGCCAGCTCACCAGCGGGGGACAATCAGCCCCAGCATTTT. As protein: CASSPAGDNQPQHF.

The chain combines TRBV6-5 with TRBJ1-1; D is perhaps TRBD1 (6 bases). Trimming took 6 bases from V and 3 from J, leaving 11 bases between them. In germline, CDR1 is MNHEY, CDR2 SVGAGI. The CDR3 has 13 residues. As DNA, the CDR3 is TGTGCCAGCAGAAGAGACAGGCACACTGAAGCTTTCTTT. It yields the protein CASRRDRHTEAFF.

The chain recombines TRBV9 with TRBJ2-2, with TRBD2 identical over 8 bases. Germline V CDR1 and CDR2: SGDLS, YYNGEE. The length of the CDR3 is 17 residues. With V trimmed by 4 bases and J by 1 base, 9 bases remained unmatched. CDR3 DNA sequence: TGTGCCAGCAGCCCTATGGCGCTAGCGGGGAACACCGGGGAGCTGTTTTTT. Residues: CASSPMALAGNTGELFF.

CDR3 DNA: TGTGCCATCAGTGGAAATTCGGTTAGCGGCCAAGAGACCCAGTACTTC. Translated: CAISGNSVSGQETQYF. The V gene is TRBV10-3, the J gene TRBJ2-5; D possibly corresponds to TRBD2 (6 bases). The V end was cut by 4 bases, the J end by 1 base, with 16 bases between. This CDR3 contains 16 residues. Germline loops: CDR1 ENHRY, CDR2 SYGVKD.

The chain links TRBV6-5 to TRBJ1-3, with TRBD1 matching over 8 bases. V was pared by 4 bases and J by 4 bases, with 0 bases of the junction left unmatched. There are 13 residues in the CDR3. Germline CDR1 MNHEY, CDR2 SVGAGI. CDR3 coding DNA: TGTGCCAGCAGTTGGGACAGGGGAAACACCATATATTTT. Translating gives CASSWDRGNTIYF.

The rearrangement joins TRBV7-6 to TRBJ1-3, with D unresolved. This CDR3 is 14 amino acids long. V lost 1 base to trimming and J lost 0 bases, with 4 bases between them. The germline V gene encodes CDR1 SGHVS and CDR2 FNYEAQ. CDR3 in amino acids: CASSLGHSGNTIYF. The DNA of the CDR3 is TGTGCCAGCAGCTTAGGACACTCTGGAAACACCATATATTTT.

The gene calls are TRBV19 and TRBJ2-2, with D tentatively TRBD1 (5 bases). Germline CDR1 is LNHDA and CDR2 is SQIVND (reference sequence). This CDR3 has 15 amino acids. Trimming pared 10 bases from V and 5 bases from J, leaving 20 bases between. Here the CDR3 reads CATQTAPTFTGELFF. The CDR3 DNA follows: TGTGCCACCCAGACAGCCCCTACTTTTACCGGGGAGCTGTTTTTT.

The chain carries TRBV7-9 and TRBJ2-1; a weak D match, TRBD1 (6 bases). This CDR3 has 13 residues. The V end lost 7 bases, the J end lost 6 bases, and 13 bases lay between the germline ends. Germline values: CDR1 SEHNR, CDR2 FQNEAQ (reference sequence). The CDR3 is CASIGQGSNEQFF. In DNA, the CDR3 is TGTGCCAGCATCGGGCAGGGGAGCAATGAGCAGTTCTTC.

In its sample, this clone was seen a few times. In DNA form, the CDR3 reads TGTGCCAGCAGTGAAAGCGGGACAGGGAACTATGGCTACACCTTC. This gives the protein CASSESGTGNYGYTF. The chain is built from TRBV2 and TRBJ1-2, with 9 bases matching TRBD1. Germline CDR1 SNHLY, CDR2 FYNNEI. V lost 2 bases to trimming and J lost 2 bases; unmatched junction nucleotides: 3. CDR3 length: 15 amino acids.

The sample holds one count of this clone. This sequence joins TRBV4-3 and TRBJ2-7; D remains unclear. Germline CDR1 and CDR2: LGHNA and YSLEER. The CDR3 has 13 residues. V was pared by 0 bases and J by 6 bases, with 9 bases between. In DNA form, the CDR3 reads TGCGCCAGCAGCCAAGATCGGCTAGGCGAGCAGTACTTC. The encoded protein is CASSQDRLGEQYF.

The J gene is TRBJ2-3, the V gene TRBV2; 10 nucleotides align to TRBD1. This CDR3 has 15 amino acids. The germline gives CDR1 SNHLY, CDR2 FYNNEI. V trimming: 7 bases; J trimming: 4 bases; junction bases outside the gene matches: 8. The CDR3 bases are TGTGCCAGCATGGCCGACAGGGGGCAATCAGATACGCAGTATTTT. Its translation is CASMADRGQSDTQYF.

This clone was recorded once. This rearrangement joins TRBV5-1 to TRBJ2-7, with 7 bases aligning to TRBD2. CDR1 SGHRS and CDR2 YFSETQ come from the germline V gene. Germline trimming cut 0 bases from V and 0 bases from J; bases unmatched to any gene: 3. The CDR3 is 15 residues long. The CDR3 protein is CASSLGAGISYEQYF. The CDR3 DNA sequence: TGCGCCAGCAGCTTGGGAGCGGGAATCTCCTACGAGCAGTACTTC.

The gene calls are TRBV11-2 and TRBJ2-7; possible D gene TRBD2, 6 bases. V lost 0 bases and J 6 bases, leaving 9 bases between the germline ends. The CDR3 covers 13 residues. The germline V gene encodes CDR1 SGHAT and CDR2 FQNNGV. DNA of the CDR3: TGTGCCAGCAGCTTAGACAGGGAGGCCGAGCAGTACTTC. As protein: CASSLDREAEQYF.

As for this clone: This CDR3 is also generated by other DNA sequences in the sample. The chain carries TRBV9 and TRBJ2-5; TRBD2 is a possible D gene (7 bases). V was shortened by 0 bases and J by 5 bases, with 17 bases between the two germline ends. The germline gives CDR1 SGDLS, CDR2 YYNGEE. This CDR3 is 16 amino acids long. The CDR3 protein is CASSVAFGGQGETQYF. The CDR3 DNA reads as TGTGCCAGCAGCGTAGCGTTCGGGGGGCAAGGGGAGACCCAGTACTTC.

The V gene is TRBV10-3, the J gene TRBJ1-5; D unclear. Deletions cut 6 bases from V and 0 bases from J, with 9 bases between. CDR3 length: 14 amino acids. Per the germline V gene, CDR1 is ENHRY and CDR2 is SYGVKD. CDR3 sequence (DNA): TGTGCCATCAGCCAGGACTTTAGCAATCAGCCCCAGCATTTT. This codes for CAISQDFSNQPQHF.

The chain carries TRBV19 and TRBJ1-5, with D hard to call. The CDR3 covers 14 residues. Trimming shortened V by 3 bases and J by 3 bases, and 9 bases separated the two germline ends. Germline V gene data show CDR1 as LNHDA and CDR2 as SQIVND (reference sequence). This CDR3 is CASSIPRINQPQHF. CDR3 DNA: TGTGCCAGTAGTATCCCGAGGATCAATCAGCCCCAGCATTTT.

This clone was counted a few times. V usage is TRBV28 and J usage is TRBJ2-5, with 10 positions matching TRBD2. The end of the DNA is better explained by TRBJ2-7, so the J call may be wrong. The CDR3 contains 12 residues. Germline CDR1 MDHEN, CDR2 SYDVKM. CDR3 sequence: CASLAGANEQYF. The CDR3 coding sequence is TGTGCCAGCCTAGCGGGAGCCAACGAGCAGTACTTC.

The genes are TRBV2 and TRBJ1-2; weak D call: TRBD1 (5 bases). V lost 6 bases to trimming and J lost 2 bases, with 13 bases between them. The CDR3 covers 14 residues. The germline CDR1 and CDR2 sequences are SNHLY and FYNNEI. CDR3 DNA: TGTGCCAGCAGGGCCTTGGGGGGGAACTATGGCTACACCTTC. The encoded protein is CASRALGGNYGYTF.

The chain carries TRBV2 and TRBJ2-5; D call uncertain. V was pared by 4 bases and J by 0 bases, with 12 bases between. The CDR3 totals 15 residues. CDR1 and CDR2 (germline): SNHLY, FYNNEI. CDR3 nucleotide sequence: TGTGCCAGCAGTGGAGGATTCGGTAACCAAGAGACCCAGTACTTC. Amino acids: CASSGGFGNQETQYF.

The chain joins TRBV5-1 to TRBJ1-5; the match to TRBD1 covers 7 bases. V was pared by 4 bases and J by 4 bases, with 2 bases of the junction left unmatched. This CDR3 has 13 amino acids. Germline assignment: CDR1 SGHRS and CDR2 YFSETQ. The CDR3 sequence: CASSRDRNQPQHF. In DNA form, the CDR3 reads TGCGCCAGCAGCCGGGACAGAAATCAGCCCCAGCATTTT.

This clone was picked up one time. The genes are TRBV7-6 and TRBJ1-1; 9 bases agree with TRBD1. V lost 5 bases to trimming and J lost 14 bases; unmatched junction nucleotides: 12. CDR1 and CDR2 from the germline V gene are SGHVS and FNYEAQ. The CDR3 loop spans 13 amino acids. The CDR3 DNA is TGTGCCAGCAGCCTGGACAGGGGCCAAGTAACCTTCTTT. Amino acids: CASSLDRGQVTFF.

The chain uses TRBV7-2 and TRBJ2-5, with 8 bases fitting TRBD1. V was clipped by 5 bases and J by 5 bases; unmatched bases: 10. The germline CDR1 and CDR2 sequences are SGHTA and FQGNSA. The CDR3 is 15 amino acids. In DNA, the CDR3 is TGTGCCAGCAGCGACAACAGGGGGTCGGGTGAGACCCAGTACTTC. Translation: CASSDNRGSGETQYF.

The chain links TRBV2 to TRBJ2-3; D is possibly TRBD1 (6 bases). This CDR3 contains 14 residues. V was pared by 6 bases and J by 5 bases, with 15 bases between. Germline CDR1 is SNHLY and CDR2 is FYNNEI. This CDR3 is CASSLTGWGDTQYF. For the CDR3, the DNA is TGTGCCAGCAGCCTAACAGGGTGGGGAGATACGCAGTATTTT. Filled out from reference TRBV2 and TRBJ2-3, the complete variable domain reads EPEVTQTPSHQVTQMGQEVILRCVPISNHLYFYWYRQILGQKVEFLVSFYNNEISEKSEIFDDQFSVERPDGSNFTLKIRSTKLEDSAMYFCASSLTGWGDTQYFGPGTRLTVL.

The rearrangement uses TRBV9 and TRBJ1-2; no definite D call. Germline V CDR1 and CDR2: SGDLS, YYNGEE. Trimming took 5 bases from V and 3 from J, leaving 8 bases between them. The CDR3 length is 12 residues. This CDR3 is CASSEADYGYTF. CDR3 DNA: TGTGCCAGCAGTGAGGCGGACTATGGCTACACCTTC.

The CDR3 DNA reads as TGTGCCATCAGTGAACTTGGGACAGGGGAATCACCCCTCCACTTT. Translation gives CAISELGTGESPLHF. The V and J genes are TRBV10-3 and TRBJ1-6; 10 bases align to TRBD1. The CDR3 has 15 amino acids. Trimming removed 3 bases from V and 10 bases from J; junction bases left unmatched: 6. Per the germline V gene, CDR1 is ENHRY and CDR2 is SYGVKD.

This chain uses TRBV7-6 with TRBJ2-2, with D perhaps TRBD1 (5 bases). The germline V gene has CDR1 SGHVS and CDR2 FNYEAQ. This CDR3 spans 15 amino acids. V was clipped by 1 base and J by 0 bases, with 6 bases between them. This chain's CDR3 is CASSLGGANTGELFF. As DNA, the CDR3 is TGTGCCAGCAGCTTAGGGGGCGCGAACACCGGGGAGCTGTTTTTT. Full variable domain (outside the CDR3, taken from reference TRBV7-6 and TRBJ2-2): GAGVSQSPRYKVTKRGQDVALRCDPISGHVSLYWYRQALGQGPEFLTYFNYEAQQDKSGLPNDRFSAERPEGSISTLTIQRTEQRDSAMYRCASSLGGANTGELFFGEGSRLTVL.

The chain joins TRBV21-1 to TRBJ1-4; the table gives TRBD1 as D, unverified against the DNA. TRBV21-1 is a documented pseudogene. The CDR3 totals 13 residues. The CDR3 nucleotides are TGTGCCAGGGACAGGGGACCTAATGAAAAACTGTTTTTT. Translated: CARDRGPNEKLFF.

The chain is built from TRBV4-3 and TRBJ1-2; D is uncertain. With 4 bases removed from V and 4 bases from J, the gap between germline ends came to 10 bases. This CDR3 comprises 13 residues. Germline-derived CDR1 and CDR2 are LGHNA and YSLEER. This CDR3 reads CASSPTGVYGYTF. CDR3 DNA: TGCGCCAGCAGCCCAACGGGTGTCTATGGCTACACCTTC.

This chain links TRBV27 with TRBJ2-5; tentatively, D is TRBD1 (6 bases). The germline gives CDR1 MNHEY, CDR2 SMNVEV (reference sequence). V was clipped by 5 bases and J by 3 bases, with 16 bases between them. CDR3 length: 15 amino acids. The CDR3 nucleotides read TGTGCCAGCAGTCCCCTCAGGGGCTGGAAAGAGACCCAGTACTTC. This sequence encodes CASSPLRGWKETQYF.

The chain couples TRBV7-8 to TRBJ1-3; 8 bases fit TRBD1. V lost 6 bases and J lost 4; bases outside the gene matches: 5. The CDR3 spans 14 residues. Germline assignment: CDR1 SGHVS and CDR2 FQNEAQ. The CDR3 loop reads CASRADRVGNTIYF. The CDR3 coding sequence is TGTGCCAGCAGGGCGGACAGGGTCGGAAACACCATATATTTT.

The chain is built from TRBV9 and TRBJ2-1; no reliable D call. V gave up 4 bases and J gave up 8 bases, with 13 bases separating them. CDR1 is SGDLS, CDR2 YYNGEE, per germline. The CDR3 spans 13 residues. CDR3 bases: TGTGCCAGCAGCATACACCTGAGCGATGAGCAGTTCTTC. Translation: CASSIHLSDEQFF.

The chain is built from TRBV6-5 and TRBJ1-1; D ambiguous. Trimming pared 6 bases from V and 2 bases from J, leaving 4 bases between. The germline CDR1 and CDR2 sequences are MNHEY and SVGAGI. The CDR3 sequence is 11 residues long. CDR3 DNA: TGTGCCAGCAGGAGAAACACTGAAGCTTTCTTT. Protein: CASRRNTEAFF.